This TCR beta chain was found in a study of shared clonotypes between healthy human individuals. The protocol was immunoSEQ multiplex PCR, while the TCRdb copy is restricted to in-frame clones and leaves out a portion. The sample includes about 2.4 million clones, roughly 93% of them seen just once. In the case of this clone: Its antigen is unidentified.

CDR1 is MNHNY, CDR2 SVGAGI, per germline (reference sequence). Deletions cut 6 bases from V and 11 bases from J, with 23 bases between. The CDR3 consists of 15 residues. General observations from the study: Measured sharing among donors was expected to vary with sequencing depth. Enrolling few donors narrowed the genetic and exposure-history diversity that was represented. Naive subsets typically showed greater estimated richness than memory subsets. Among a handful of donors, about 5% of naive CD4 clonotypes were found in common.

The clonotype originates from a young man in good health. Some clones in this sample may be carry-over from other donors' samples. What was sequenced was naive CD4+ T cells from PBMCs. As for subset: CD45RA+ positively selected. V gene TRBV6-6 combines with J gene TRBJ2-4, with TRBD2 as a possible D gene (5 bases). For the CDR3, the DNA is TGTGCCAGCAGACCAGCAGGTGCCCCCTTACTAGTTCAGTACTTC. Amino acids: CASRPAGAPLLVQYF.